The sequence of this T cell receptor (beta chain) was determined in a study of blood T cell repertoires in COVID-19 (dated by TCRdb to the early 2020s). Looking at the study overall: Samples covering the acute and convalescent phases of COVID-19 were provided by collaborators in the United States, Italy and Spain. The material from the prospective study consisted of cDNA or gDNA derived from T cells, B-cell-depleted T cells, or PBMCs. Subjects who had been exposed to COVID-19, were actively infected with it, or had recovered from it provided the deeply sampled blood TCRbeta repertoires that made up the dataset. The repertoires were released in a freely available public database meant as a resource for research on the immune response to SARS-CoV-2. Samples came from the ongoing ImmuneRACE study (first 160 participants) plus 1,254 subjects from 6 global collaborators. Nearly every sample came with metadata listing a de-identified subject ID, COVID-19 status, age in years and sex. Where available, HLA class I and class II types were obtained from metadata supplied by the sample provider rather than from assay-based typing.

Of note for this clone: Its antigen is still unknown. No much larger clone exists at a distance of one base, and base qualities are not known.

TCRbeta CDR3 regions were amplified from genomic DNA by means of the immunoSEQ Assay, a bias-controlled multiplex PCR. The original pipeline was this. Within the assay, amplification of reference gene primers was used to estimate how many nucleated cells each sample contained. To quantify the absolute abundance of each unique TCRbeta CDR3 rearrangement, sequence reads were collapsed and filtered. For each sample, productive Simpson clonality was calculated as the square root of Simpson's diversity index across productive rearrangements. The table comes from immuneACCESS by way of TCRdb, which keeps in-frame sequences with V and J called. Part of the clones is missing from these tables; in studies checked, under half for an unresolved V gene and the rest for unknown reasons. That table gives V, J and clone size, and the DNA gave D and trimming. The sample table records over 120,000 clones; roughly 84% of these occur just once. The ten top clones hold roughly 10% of the sample.

The investigation overall reported the following: The amount of clinical and demographic metadata varied by source and participant and was provided uncurated.

Collaborating institutions collected whole blood in K2EDTA tubes following their own protocols. Collaborator samples were shipped for TCRbeta analysis as frozen whole blood, isolated PBMCs, or DNA extracted from either sample type. The sequence was obtained from a man between 60 and 75 years old with active or convalescent COVID-19. Sequenced: peripheral blood.

Here the CDR3 is given as CASSETDRGRGHTQYF. The DNA sequence is given as TGTGCCAGCAGTGAAACCGACAGGGGGCGAGGTCATACGCAGTATTTT. The chain is encoded by TRBV6-1 joined to TRBJ2-3; 10 of the junction bases match TRBD1. The CDR3 goes from the cysteine to the phenylalanine over 16 residues. Only the CDR3 part of the read is kept: 48 bases, read in frame from the first base. The CDR1 and CDR2 encoded by the germline V gene are MNHNS and SASEGT. V loses 2 bases at its end and J loses 7 bases; junction bases beyond the gene matches: 9.